One and the same sample provided the 14 T cell receptor beta chains below, sequenced in a study of control samples from healthy donors and cancer patients. Method: immunoSEQ multiplex PCR; TCRdb's copy keeps in-frame clones and lacks some. The data show approximately 100,000 clones, approximately 88% seen once. The sequencing input was PBMCs. All receptors come from a man in his sixties or seventies with lung cancer.

This chain connects TRBV12-3 or TRBV12-4 to TRBJ1-5; maybe TRBD1 (5 bases). V lost 6 bases to trimming and J lost 6 bases, with 12 bases between them. The CDR3 has 13 amino acids. This chain's CDR3 is CASRGGRGQPQHF. CDR3 sequence (DNA): TGTGCCAGCAGGGGGGGACGTGGTCAGCCCCAGCATTTT.

This sequence joins TRBV9 and TRBJ2-7; the D gene is possibly TRBD2 (6 bases). This CDR3 has 14 residues. Trimming took 2 bases from V and 2 from J, leaving 11 bases between them. Germline assignment: CDR1 SGDLS and CDR2 YYNGEE. In DNA form, the CDR3 reads TGTGCCAGCAGCGTGGCGGAGGGGCCCTACGAGCAGTACTTC. Translated, it gives CASSVAEGPYEQYF. The whole variable domain, filled in from reference TRBV9 and TRBJ2-7, reads DSGVTQTPKHLITATGQRVTLRCSPRSGDLSVYWYQQSLDQGLQFLIQYYNGEERAKGNILERFSAQQFPDLHSELNLSSLELGDSALYFCASSVAEGPYEQYFGPGTRLTVT.

The chain employs TRBV18 and TRBJ2-1, with TRBD2 matching over 7 bases. CDR1 KGHSH and CDR2 LQKENI come from the germline V gene. Trimming cost V 3 bases and J 0 bases; bases outside gene matches: 2. CDR3 length: 15 amino acids. CDR3: CASSPGGSSYNEQFF. DNA for the CDR3: TGTGCCAGCTCACCGGGCGGGAGCTCCTACAATGAGCAGTTCTTC.

The chain is built from TRBV5-6 and TRBJ1-6; D gene ambiguous. Per the germline V gene, CDR1 is SGHDT and CDR2 is YYEEEE. The CDR3 runs 14 residues. Between the trimmed V and J ends, which lost 4 bases and 7 bases, there was a span of 12 bases. The CDR3 sequence: CASSPDLKNSPLHF. The CDR3, as DNA: TGTGCCAGCAGCCCGGACCTGAAGAATTCACCCCTCCACTTT. Together with reference TRBV5-6 and TRBJ1-6, the CDR3 gives the full variable domain: DAGVTQSPTHLIKTRGQQVTLRCSPKSGHDTVSWYQQALGQGPQFIFQYYEEEERQRGNFPDRFSGHQFPNYSSELNVNALLLGDSALYLCASSPDLKNSPLHFGNGTRLTVT.

The gene calls are TRBV2 and TRBJ1-2; a weak D match, TRBD1 (6 bases). CDR1 is SNHLY, CDR2 FYNNEI, per germline. V lost 0 bases and J 4 bases, leaving 12 bases between the germline ends. This CDR3 has 15 amino acids. CDR3: CASSEAPGVGYGYTF. The CDR3 nucleotides are TGTGCCAGCAGTGAAGCTCCAGGGGTTGGCTATGGCTACACCTTC. Looking up the rest from reference TRBV2 and TRBJ1-2 gives the full variable domain: EPEVTQTPSHQVTQMGQEVILRCVPISNHLYFYWYRQILGQKVEFLVSFYNNEISEKSEIFDDQFSVERPDGSNFTLKIRSTKLEDSAMYFCASSEAPGVGYGYTFGSGTRLTVV.

This chain links TRBV11-2 with TRBJ2-3; 10 nucleotides line up with TRBD2. The CDR3 covers 12 residues. With V trimmed by 11 bases and J by 5 bases, 4 bases remained unmatched. Germline assignment: CDR1 SGHAT and CDR2 FQNNGV. The CDR3 bases are TGTGCCGGAGCGGGGGGGCGAGATACGCAGTATTTT. It encodes CAGAGGRDTQYF.

The CDR3 DNA is TGTGCCAGCTCACCAATACCCCTAAGATATAATTCACCCCTCCACTTT. Encoded protein: CASSPIPLRYNSPLHF. The chain carries TRBV18 and TRBJ1-6; D unresolved. This CDR3 has 16 amino acids. The V end was cut by 2 bases, the J end by 4 bases, with 12 bases between. CDR1 is KGHSH, CDR2 LQKENI, per germline.

The CDR3 loop reads CASSQNNYGYTF. CDR3 nucleotide sequence: TGTGCCAGCAGCCAGAATAACTATGGCTACACCTTC. The chain couples TRBV11-2 to TRBJ1-2; D not certain. There are 12 residues in the CDR3. The V end was cut by 5 bases, the J end by 1 base, with 5 bases between. The V gene's germline CDR1 is SGHAT and CDR2 FQNNGV.

The rearrangement joins TRBV24-1 to TRBJ2-1; no clear D. V was trimmed by 4 bases and J by 1 base, leaving 10 bases between them. CDR1 is KGHDR, CDR2 SFDVKD, per germline. This CDR3 is built from 15 residues. In DNA form, the CDR3 reads TGTGCCACCAGTGAGATAGGGAATTCCTACAATGAGCAGTTCTTC. Amino acid sequence: CATSEIGNSYNEQFF.

The rearrangement joins TRBV12-5 to TRBJ2-7, with a tentative D call TRBD1 (8 bases). This CDR3 is 16 amino acids long. V lost 0 bases and J lost 6, with 18 bases in between. Germline CDR1 and CDR2: LGHNT and FRNRAP. CDR3 nucleotides: TGTGCTAGTGGTTTGGTAACTGGACAGGGAGGGAGCGAGCAGTACTTC. This translates into CASGLVTGQGGSEQYF.

This chain joins TRBV4-2 and TRBJ2-3; TRBD2 aligns across 10 bases. The J segment lost 0 bases and the V segment lost 0 bases, leaving 9 bases of the junction unmatched. Germline loops: CDR1 LGHNA, CDR2 YNFKEQ. The CDR3 extends over 19 amino acids. The CDR3 DNA follows: TGTGCCAGCAGCCAAGATCGCTCAAGCGGGGGGGCCAGCACAGATACGCAGTATTTT. This sequence encodes CASSQDRSSGGASTDTQYF.

Notes on this clone: Germline and junction disagree at one end, which may indicate a read error. The chain is built from TRBV18 and TRBJ2-2; D possibly corresponds to TRBD2 (7 bases). The CDR3 length is 17 residues. From germline, CDR1 is KGHSH and CDR2 LQKENI. CDR3 loop: CASSLVSGGTKTGELFF. The DNA of the CDR3 is TGTGCCAGCTCACTTGTGTCGGGGGGCACGAAGACCGGGGAGCTGTTTTTT.

This clone was picked up a small number of times. This rearrangement joins TRBV18 to TRBJ1-2; D remains unclear. Germline CDR1 and CDR2: KGHSH and LQKENI. V lost 7 bases, J lost 8 bases, and 17 bases lay in between. CDR3 length: 13 residues. The CDR3 DNA follows: TGTGCCAGCTTACTCACGGACGCGGCAGGCTACACCTTC. This sequence encodes CASLLTDAAGYTF.

This clone was seen more than once but under ten times. The rearrangement uses TRBV2 and TRBJ1-3, with a tentative D call TRBD1 (6 bases). Trimming removed 8 bases from V and 8 bases from J, with 22 bases in between. The CDR3 runs 15 residues. The V gene's germline CDR1 is SNHLY and CDR2 FYNNEI. The CDR3 DNA reads as TGTGCCAGCCGAAAAGAACAGGGTAAAGAAGACACCATATATTTT. Translating it yields CASRKEQGKEDTIYF.